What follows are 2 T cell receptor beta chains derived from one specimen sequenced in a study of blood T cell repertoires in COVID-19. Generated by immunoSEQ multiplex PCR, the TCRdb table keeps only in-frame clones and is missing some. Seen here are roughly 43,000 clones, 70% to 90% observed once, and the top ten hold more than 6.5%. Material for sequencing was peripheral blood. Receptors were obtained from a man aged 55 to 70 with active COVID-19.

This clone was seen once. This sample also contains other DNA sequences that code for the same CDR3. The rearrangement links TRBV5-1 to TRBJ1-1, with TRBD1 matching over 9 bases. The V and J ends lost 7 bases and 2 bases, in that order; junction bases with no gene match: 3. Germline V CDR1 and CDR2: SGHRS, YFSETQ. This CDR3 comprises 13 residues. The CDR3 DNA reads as TGCGCCAGCGGGGGACAGGGAAACACTGAAGCTTTCTTT. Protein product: CASGGQGNTEAFF.

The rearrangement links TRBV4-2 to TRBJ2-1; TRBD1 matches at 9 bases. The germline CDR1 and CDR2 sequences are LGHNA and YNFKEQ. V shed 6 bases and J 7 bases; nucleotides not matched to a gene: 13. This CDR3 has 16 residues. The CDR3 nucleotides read TGTGCCAGCAGTCTAACCGGGACAGGGTACGGGAATGAGCAGTTCTTC. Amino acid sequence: CASSLTGTGYGNEQFF.